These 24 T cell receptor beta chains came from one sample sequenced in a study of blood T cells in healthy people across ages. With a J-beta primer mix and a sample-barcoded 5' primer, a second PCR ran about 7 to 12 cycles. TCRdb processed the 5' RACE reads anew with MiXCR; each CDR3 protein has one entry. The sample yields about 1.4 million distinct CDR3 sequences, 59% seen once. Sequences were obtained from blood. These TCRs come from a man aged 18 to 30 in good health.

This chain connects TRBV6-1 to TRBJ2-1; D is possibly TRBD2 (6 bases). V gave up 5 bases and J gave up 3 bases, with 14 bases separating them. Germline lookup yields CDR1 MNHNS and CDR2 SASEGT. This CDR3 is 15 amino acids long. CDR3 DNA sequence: TGTGCCAGCAGTATCGGCGGGGCGAACTACAATGAGCAGTTCTTC. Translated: CASSIGGANYNEQFF.

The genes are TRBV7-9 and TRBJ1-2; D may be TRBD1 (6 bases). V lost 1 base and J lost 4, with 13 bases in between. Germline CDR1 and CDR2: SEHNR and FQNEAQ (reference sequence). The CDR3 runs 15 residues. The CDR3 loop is CASSLGGGNVYGYTF. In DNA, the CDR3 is TGTGCCAGCAGCTTAGGAGGGGGGAACGTCTATGGCTACACCTTC.

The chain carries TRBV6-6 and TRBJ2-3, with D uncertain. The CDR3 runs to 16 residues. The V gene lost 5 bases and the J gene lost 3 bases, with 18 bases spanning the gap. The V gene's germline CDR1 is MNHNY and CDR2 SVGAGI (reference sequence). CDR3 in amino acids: CASSRAQSVGTDTQYF. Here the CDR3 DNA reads TGTGCCAGCAGTAGGGCTCAGTCAGTTGGGACAGATACGCAGTATTTT.

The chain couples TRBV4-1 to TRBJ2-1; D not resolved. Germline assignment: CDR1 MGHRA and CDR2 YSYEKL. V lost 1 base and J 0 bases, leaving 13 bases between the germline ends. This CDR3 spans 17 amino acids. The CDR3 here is CASSQGRARSSYNEQFF. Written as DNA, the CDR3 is TGCGCCAGCAGCCAAGGCCGAGCTCGGAGCTCCTACAATGAGCAGTTCTTC.

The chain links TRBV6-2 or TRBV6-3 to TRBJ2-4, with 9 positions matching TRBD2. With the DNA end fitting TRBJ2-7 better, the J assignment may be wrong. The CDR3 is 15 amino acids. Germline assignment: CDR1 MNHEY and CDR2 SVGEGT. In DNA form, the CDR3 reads TGTGCCAGCAGTTACCGGATCGGCGGGAGGGACGAGCAGTACTTC. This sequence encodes CASSYRIGGRDEQYF.

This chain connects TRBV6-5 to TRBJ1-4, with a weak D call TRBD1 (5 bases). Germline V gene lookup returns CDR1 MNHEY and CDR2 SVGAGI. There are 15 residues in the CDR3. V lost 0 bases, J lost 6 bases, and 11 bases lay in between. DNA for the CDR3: TGTGCCAGCAGTTACTCGGCAGGGAAGGATGAAAAACTGTTTTTT. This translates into CASSYSAGKDEKLFF.

Here the CDR3 DNA reads TGCGCCAGCACCGACCTTCGACTAGCGACCGCGGGGCGGGAGACCCAGTACTTC. This sequence encodes CASTDLRLATAGRETQYF. This chain uses TRBV4-1 with TRBJ2-7, with 8 bases matching TRBD2. The closer fit of TRBJ2-5 to the DNA end suggests the J call may be wrong. The CDR3 length is 18 residues. The germline CDR1 and CDR2 sequences are MGHRA and YSYEKL.

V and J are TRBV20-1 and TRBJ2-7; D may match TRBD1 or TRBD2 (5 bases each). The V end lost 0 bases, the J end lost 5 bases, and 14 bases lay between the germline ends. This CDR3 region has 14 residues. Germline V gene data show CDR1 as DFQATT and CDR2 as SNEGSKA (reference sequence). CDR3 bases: TGCAGTGCTAGAGATATGGGGGATCGTCACGAGCAGTACTTC. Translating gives CSARDMGDRHEQYF.

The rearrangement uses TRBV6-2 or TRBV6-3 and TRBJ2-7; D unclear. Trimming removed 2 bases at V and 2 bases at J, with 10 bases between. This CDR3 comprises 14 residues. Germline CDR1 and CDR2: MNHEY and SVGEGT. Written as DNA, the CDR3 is TGTGCCAGCAGTTACGAGGACGACGCCTACGAGCAGTACTTC. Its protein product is CASSYEDDAYEQYF.

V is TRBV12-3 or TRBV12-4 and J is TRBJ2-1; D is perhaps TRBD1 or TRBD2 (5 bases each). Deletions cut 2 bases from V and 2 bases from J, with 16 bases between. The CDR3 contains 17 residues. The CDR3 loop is CASSLIGETEAYNEQFF. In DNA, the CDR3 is TGTGCCAGCAGTTTAATTGGGGAGACAGAAGCCTACAATGAGCAGTTCTTC.

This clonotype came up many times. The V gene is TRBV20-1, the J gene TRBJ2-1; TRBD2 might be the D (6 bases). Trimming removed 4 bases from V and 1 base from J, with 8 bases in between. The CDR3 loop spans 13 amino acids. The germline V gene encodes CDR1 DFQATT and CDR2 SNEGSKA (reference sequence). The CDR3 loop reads CSANRESYNEQFF. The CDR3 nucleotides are TGCAGTGCTAACCGGGAGTCCTACAATGAGCAGTTCTTC.

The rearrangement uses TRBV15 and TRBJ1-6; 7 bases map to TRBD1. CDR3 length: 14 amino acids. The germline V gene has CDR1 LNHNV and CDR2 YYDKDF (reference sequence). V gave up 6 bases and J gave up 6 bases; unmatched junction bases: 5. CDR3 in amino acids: CATRAGQVNSPLHF. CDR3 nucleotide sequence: TGTGCCACCAGGGCCGGACAGGTTAATTCACCCCTCCACTTT.

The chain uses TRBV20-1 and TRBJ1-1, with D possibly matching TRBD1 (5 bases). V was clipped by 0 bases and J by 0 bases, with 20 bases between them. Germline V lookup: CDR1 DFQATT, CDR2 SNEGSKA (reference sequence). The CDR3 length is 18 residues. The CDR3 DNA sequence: TGCAGTGCTAGAGATCCTGGCGGACAAGGGTCCATGAACACTGAAGCTTTCTTT. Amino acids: CSARDPGGQGSMNTEAFF.

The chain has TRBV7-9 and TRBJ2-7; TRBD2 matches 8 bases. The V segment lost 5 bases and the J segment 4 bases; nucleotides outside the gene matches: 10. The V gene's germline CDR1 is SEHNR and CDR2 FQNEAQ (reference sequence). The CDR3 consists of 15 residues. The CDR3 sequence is CASSTTAGAAYEQYF. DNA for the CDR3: TGTGCCAGCAGCACTACAGCGGGAGCAGCGTACGAGCAGTACTTC.

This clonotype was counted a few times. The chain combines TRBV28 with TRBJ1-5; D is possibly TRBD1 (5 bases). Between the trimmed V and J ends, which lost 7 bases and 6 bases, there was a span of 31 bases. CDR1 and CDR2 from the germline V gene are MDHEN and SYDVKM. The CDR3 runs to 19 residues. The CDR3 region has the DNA TGTGCCAGCACCCTCTCGGCCCTCGGGGACGGCCGAGTCAGTCAGCCCCAGCATTTT. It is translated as CASTLSALGDGRVSQPQHF.

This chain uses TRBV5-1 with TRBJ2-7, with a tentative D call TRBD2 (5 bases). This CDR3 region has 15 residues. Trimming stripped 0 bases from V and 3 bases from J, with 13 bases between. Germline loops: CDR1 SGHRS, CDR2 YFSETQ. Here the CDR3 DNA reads TGCGCCAGCAGCTTGGCTACCGACGGAGGCTACGAGCAGTACTTC. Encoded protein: CASSLATDGGYEQYF.

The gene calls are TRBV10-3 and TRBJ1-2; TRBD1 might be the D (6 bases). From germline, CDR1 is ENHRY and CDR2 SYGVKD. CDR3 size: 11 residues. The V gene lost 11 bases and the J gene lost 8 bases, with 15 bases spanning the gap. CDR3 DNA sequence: TGTGCCGCCGACCGGGGGGGCGGCTACACCTTC. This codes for CAADRGGGYTF.

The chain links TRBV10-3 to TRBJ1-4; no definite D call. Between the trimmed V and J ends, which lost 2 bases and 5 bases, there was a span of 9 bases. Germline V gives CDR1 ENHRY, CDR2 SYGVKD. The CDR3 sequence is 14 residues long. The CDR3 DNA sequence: TGTGCCATCAGTGAGGCGCTTGGGAATGAAAAACTGTTTTTT. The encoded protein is CAISEALGNEKLFF.

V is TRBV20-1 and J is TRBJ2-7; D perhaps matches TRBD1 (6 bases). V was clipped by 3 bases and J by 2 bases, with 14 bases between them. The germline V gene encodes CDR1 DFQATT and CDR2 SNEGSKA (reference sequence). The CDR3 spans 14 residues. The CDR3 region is CSARVAGTPYEQYF. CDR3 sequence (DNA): TGCAGTGCTAGGGTAGCCGGGACACCCTACGAGCAGTACTTC.

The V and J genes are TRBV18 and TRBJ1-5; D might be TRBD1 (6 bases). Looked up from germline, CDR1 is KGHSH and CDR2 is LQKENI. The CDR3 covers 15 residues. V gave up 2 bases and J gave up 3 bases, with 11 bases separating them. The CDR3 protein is CASSPLGGHNQPQHF. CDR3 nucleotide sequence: TGTGCCAGCTCACCATTGGGGGGACACAATCAGCCCCAGCATTTT.

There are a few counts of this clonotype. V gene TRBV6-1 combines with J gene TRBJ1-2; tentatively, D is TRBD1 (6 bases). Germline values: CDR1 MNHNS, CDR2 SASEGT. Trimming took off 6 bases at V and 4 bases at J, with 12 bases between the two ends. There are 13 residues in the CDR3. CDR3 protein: CASSPRQVYGYTF. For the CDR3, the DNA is TGTGCCAGCAGCCCCAGACAGGTCTATGGCTACACCTTC.

Here the CDR3 DNA reads TGTGCCAGCAGTTCTTGGGCTGAAGCTTTCTTT. It translates to CASSSWAEAFF. The rearrangement joins TRBV27 to TRBJ1-1; D is uncertain. This CDR3 contains 11 residues. Between the trimmed V and J ends, which lost 4 bases and 6 bases, there was a span of 6 bases. The V gene's germline CDR1 is MNHEY and CDR2 SMNVEV (reference sequence).

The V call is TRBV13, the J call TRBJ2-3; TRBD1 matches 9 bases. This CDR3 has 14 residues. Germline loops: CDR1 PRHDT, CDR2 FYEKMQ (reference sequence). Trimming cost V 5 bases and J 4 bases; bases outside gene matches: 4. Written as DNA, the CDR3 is TGTGCCAGCAGCCGAGGGACAGGGTCAGATACGCAGTATTTT. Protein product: CASSRGTGSDTQYF. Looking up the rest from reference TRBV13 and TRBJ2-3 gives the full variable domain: AAGVIQSPRHLIKEKRETATLKCYPIPRHDTVYWYQQGPGQDPQFLISFYEKMQSDKGSIPDRFSAQQFSDYHSELNMSSLELGDSALYFCASSRGTGSDTQYFGPGTRLTVL.

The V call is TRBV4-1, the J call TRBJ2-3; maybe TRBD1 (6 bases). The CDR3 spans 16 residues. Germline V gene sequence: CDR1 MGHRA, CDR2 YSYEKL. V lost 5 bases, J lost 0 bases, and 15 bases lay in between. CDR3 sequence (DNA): TGCGCCAGCAGCAAACCTACAGGGCCTAGCACAGATACGCAGTATTTT. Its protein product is CASSKPTGPSTDTQYF.